This T cell receptor (beta chain) was documented in a study of T cell changes during pregnancy in multiple sclerosis. The germline CDR1 and CDR2 sequences are GTSNPN and SVGIG (reference sequence). This CDR3 comprises 16 residues. The V gene end was trimmed by 2 bases and the J gene end by 0 bases; junction bases not matched to a gene: 5. Profiled with immunoSEQ multiplex PCR; TCRdb holds only in-frame clones, not every one. The sample holds 70,000 to 100,000 clones; roughly 93% are singletons and the top ten take less than 2.5%. This clone was detected a few times. V gene TRBV30 combines with J gene TRBJ1-5, with TRBD1 matching over 9 bases. The source was peripheral blood, collected in the third trimester of pregnancy. The TCR comes from a female donor with multiple sclerosis, enrolled in a pregnancy study. DNA of the CDR3: TGTGCCTGGAGTACTGGGACAGGGCTTAGCAATCAGCCCCAGCATTTT. Amino acid sequence: CAWSTGTGLSNQPQHF. Full variable domain (remainder filled in from reference TRBV30 and TRBJ1-5): SQTIHQWPATLVQPVGSPLSLECTVEGTSNPNLYWYRQAAGRGLQLLFYSVGIGQISSEVPQNLSASRPQDRQFILSSKKLLLSDSGFYLCAWSTGTGLSNQPQHFGDGTRLSIL.